This is a list of T cell receptor beta chains from one sample in a study of T cell changes during pregnancy in multiple sclerosis. Sequenced by immunoSEQ multiplex PCR; TCRdb stores in-frame clones only, minus some. The sample lists 30,000 to 40,000 clones; about 94% were seen once. The sequenced sample was CD4+ T cells from peripheral blood mononuclear cells, obtained in the second trimester of pregnancy. All receptors derive from a female donor with multiple sclerosis, enrolled in a pregnancy study. Each CDR3 is given without its conserved first and last residue.

TRBJ2-7,TRBV2,ASRGLGTGIYEQY
TRBJ1-5,TRBV7-9,ASSLTTGLSNQPQH
TRBJ1-4,TRBV25-1,ASSPGQGNEKLF
TRBJ1-2,TRBV6-1,ASSESGYGYT
TRBJ2-1,TRBV4-1,ASSQRTGNYNEQF
TRBJ2-1,TRBV7-3,ASSPNTPHSGVLSNEQF
TRBJ2-7,TRBV18,ASSLLDRGAPYEQY
TRBJ2-6,TRBV12-5,ASGLPRLLAGGPGGANVLT
TRBJ1-2,TRBV5-1,ASSLQGATGYT
TRBJ1-4,TRBV4-2,ASSQDLRTGAEKLF
TRBJ1-4,TRBV28,ASSFFLTGVNEKLF
TRBJ1-4,TRBV7-8,ASSFDRGREKLF
TRBJ1-1,TRBV19,ASSPHGQIEAF
TRBJ2-1,TRBV2,AGGDTGAYNEQF
TRBJ1-1,TRBV2,ASSKIPGAEAF
TRBJ1-1,TRBV5-4,ASSWGTGLGNTEAF
TRBJ2-7,TRBV27,ASRTTGSYEQY
TRBJ1-2,TRBV6-5,ASSYEGQGGGYT
TRBJ1-1,TRBV30,ASKPTGYNMNTEAF
TRBJ1-5,TRBV5-8,ASSFWGGSNQPQH
TRBJ2-5,TRBV6-6,ASSYGAAVAQY
TRBJ1-6,TRBV10-1,ASSKGQGLSPLH
TRBJ2-7,TRBV9,ASSVHQGSYEQY
TRBJ2-1,TRBV18,ASSPQRLAQDEQF
TRBJ2-1,TRBV30,AWSMDRVRDEQF
TRBJ1-5,TRBV7-8,ASSLDGNQPQH
TRBJ2-1,TRBV7-2,ASSSGTSFREQF
TRBJ1-5,TRBV2,ASSDSDSRNQPQH
TRBJ1-4,TRBV12-5,ASGLGQANEKLF
TRBJ2-3,TRBV18,ASSPNLGTRIDTQY
TRBJ2-7,TRBV18,ASSPRDSSYEQY
TRBJ2-3,TRBV13,ASSLGAGGTDTQY
TRBJ2-1,TRBV5-4,ASSLPSGPKEQF
TRBJ2-1,TRBV2,ASRVGGRGGEQF
TRBJ2-2,TRBV19,ASSPSWTSGFTGELF
TRBJ1-1,TRBV11-1,ASKVDRDTEAF
TRBJ2-1,TRBV12-2,ASRLLGRTGAVLHNEQF
TRBJ2-5,TRBV19,ASSRDSREETQY
TRBJ2-2,TRBV7-9,ASSPLTGQTGELF
TRBJ1-2,TRBV5-5,ASSLSTGDYGYT
TRBJ1-1,TRBV7-9,ASSRPTTMNTEAF
TRBJ2-2,TRBV5-5,ASSLLQANTGELF
TRBJ1-5,TRBV6-1,ASSEDGTGINQPQH
TRBJ2-2,TRBV9,ASSVSRGSTGELF
TRBJ2-5,TRBV2,ASRRDRGKETQY
TRBJ1-2,TRBV4-1,ASSQPSQGLSYYGYT
TRBJ1-1,TRBV7-3,ASSPPGGTEAF
TRBJ2-1,TRBV18,ASSLRTSGSFNEQF
TRBJ2-1,TRBV19,ASSIAGGGLVLPLSYNEQF
TRBJ1-4,TRBV19,ASSPGQGPNEKLF
TRBJ2-4,TRBV6-5,ASRPSGQFTSQY
TRBJ1-4,TRBV2,ASSDLDSSQKLF
TRBJ1-1,TRBV19,ASSRDGRATEAF
TRBJ2-7,TRBV7-9,ASSTAVGRSYEQY
TRBJ1-2,TRBV19,ASSIQGAYGYT
TRBJ2-3,TRBV2,ASSPQPGINTQY
TRBJ1-2,TRBV30,AWSVRTLALDGYT
TRBJ1-1,TRBV27,ASSFSGDPRSGNTEAF
TRBJ1-2,TRBV6-1,ASSEGSDSRGYGYT
TRBJ1-2,TRBV19,ASSEYRDSINYGYT